A single sample gave rise to the 18 T cell receptor beta chains below, sequenced in a study of tumor-infiltrating lymphocytes in primary liver carcinoma. Germline DNA was extracted too, while blood RNA derived from unsorted whole blood. From approximately 530 ng of total RNA, TCR beta-specific cDNA was reverse-transcribed using a constant-region primer. Sequencing libraries for TCR beta derived from three nested multiplex PCR rounds that used slightly modified ARM-PCR. The first two PCR rounds used TRBV1-TRBV30 forward primers with a C-beta reverse primer, about 10 cycles each. TCRdb analysed the multiplex PCR reads with MiXCR anew, one entry per CDR3 protein. The sample lists roughly 180,000 distinct CDR3 sequences, 60% occurring once. Source material: peripheral blood. Source of these receptors: a man between 35 and 55 years old with primary liver carcinoma and hepatitis B virus infection.

As regards this clonotype: A read error may explain this, as a much larger clone is one base away. The gene calls are TRBV11-3 and TRBJ2-2; TRBD2 agrees at 10 bases. The CDR3 sequence is 18 residues long. The junction had 10 bases not matched to a gene; V was cut back by 5 bases and J by 1 base. From germline, CDR1 is SGHNT and CDR2 YENEEA. This CDR3 reads CASSQPTSGKGNTGELFF. For the CDR3, the DNA is TGTGCCAGCAGCCAGCCCACTAGCGGGAAAGGGAACACCGGGGAGCTGTTTTTT.

Comments on this clonotype: A read error is possible here, since a much larger clone lies one base away. The chain employs TRBV29-1 and TRBJ2-7; D gene unclear. The ends were cut back, 0 bases at V and 1 base at J, with 4 bases in the middle. The germline gives CDR1 SQVTM, CDR2 ANQGSEA. The CDR3 consists of 12 residues. CDR3 bases: TGCAGCGTTGAAGATCAGTCCTACGAGCAGTACTTC. Protein sequence: CSVEDQSYEQYF.

This clonotype was observed a single time. The V call is TRBV12-3 or TRBV12-4, the J call TRBJ2-3; 8 bases fit TRBD2. J lost 5 bases, V lost 5 bases, and 12 bases had no gene match. The CDR3 consists of 16 residues. CDR3 residues: CASSRRPAGVEDTQYF. The CDR3 DNA reads TGTGCCAGCAGTCGACGACCAGCGGGAGTGGAAGATACGCAGTATTTT.

The chain uses TRBV24-1 and TRBJ2-1, with 13 bases that match TRBD2. The CDR3 runs to 18 residues. With 4 bases clipped from V and 3 bases from J, the junction kept 8 bases outside the gene matches. From germline, CDR1 is KGHDR and CDR2 SFDVKD. This CDR3 is CATSEPGTSGTGYNEQFF. CDR3 in DNA: TGTGCCACCAGTGAACCTGGGACTAGCGGGACCGGCTACAATGAGCAGTTCTTC.

Details on this clonotype: The junction departs from germline at one end; a sequencing error may be responsible. V gene TRBV11-2 combines with J gene TRBJ2-3; TRBD1 aligns across 9 bases. This CDR3 spans 15 amino acids. Germline CDR1 and CDR2: SGHAT and FQNNGV. The CDR3 region has the DNA TGTGCCAGTAGCTCGAGGGACAGGGATCCAGATCCGCAGTATTTT. Its translation is CASSSRDRDPDPQYF. Full variable domain (rest looked up from reference TRBV11-2 and TRBJ2-3): EAGVAQSPRYKIIEKRQSVAFWCNPISGHATLYWYQQILGQGPKLLIQFQNNGVVDDSQLPKDRFSAERLKGVDSTLKIQPAKLEDSAVYLCASSSRDRDPDPQYFGPGTRLTVL.

This chain links TRBV11-2 with TRBJ2-1; 8 bases are a match to TRBD2. J gave up 2 bases and V 7 bases, and 10 bases lay outside the gene matches. The V gene's germline CDR1 is SGHAT and CDR2 FQNNGV. There are 16 residues in the CDR3. DNA of the CDR3: TGTGCCAGCAATCGCCTCGGTAGCGGGACCTACAATGAGCAGTTCTTC. Protein: CASNRLGSGTYNEQFF.

Comment on this clonotype: This may be a read error: a much more frequent sequence differs by one nucleotide. The rearrangement joins TRBV11-2 to TRBJ2-1; 10 nucleotides line up with TRBD2. Germline V gives CDR1 SGHAT, CDR2 FQNNGV. CDR3 size: 15 residues. The CDR3 region has the DNA TGTACCAGCAGCTTAGGACTAGCGGAAGGGAATGAGCAGTTCTTC. The encoded protein is CTSSLGLAEGNEQFF.

This clonotype was observed at least ten times. The V gene is TRBV6-6, the J gene TRBJ2-1; D is perhaps TRBD1 (6 bases). Germline values: CDR1 MNHNY, CDR2 SVGAGI (reference sequence). CDR3 length equals 16 residues. Trimming shortened V by 4 bases and J by 5 bases, and 18 bases separated the two germline ends. CDR3 protein: CASSLLRGTEDNEQFF. CDR3 in DNA: TGTGCCAGCAGTTTACTTAGGGGGACCGAGGACAATGAGCAGTTCTTC.

V usage is TRBV25-1 and J usage is TRBJ2-7, with TRBD2 identical over 8 bases. The CDR3 sequence is 15 residues long. Trimming at V came to 3 bases and at J to 2 bases, leaving 6 bases not matched to a gene. In germline, CDR1 is MGHDK, CDR2 SYGVNS. Written as DNA, the CDR3 is TGTGCCAGCAGTGACGGGAGGGGGTTAACCTACGAGCAGTACTTC. It translates to CASSDGRGLTYEQYF.

The sample holds many counts of this clonotype. The rearrangement uses TRBV4-1 and TRBJ2-1; D is perhaps TRBD2 (6 bases). The V and J ends lost 1 base and 5 bases respectively, with 6 bases between them. CDR1 and CDR2 (germline): MGHRA, YSYEKL. The CDR3 has 13 amino acids. CDR3: CASSQGRDNEQFF. DNA for the CDR3: TGCGCCAGCAGCCAAGGGAGGGACAATGAGCAGTTCTTC.

This clonotype showed up just a few times. The chain combines TRBV12-3 or TRBV12-4 with TRBJ1-6; D is undetermined. Trimming shortened V by 2 bases and J by 6 bases, and 8 bases separated the two germline ends. The length of the CDR3 is 14 residues. The CDR3 loop reads CASSLFGINSPLHF. The CDR3, as DNA: TGTGCCAGCAGTTTATTCGGAATTAATTCACCCCTCCACTTT.

To note about this clonotype: The germline gene is not matched at one end of the junction; a read error may be the cause. This chain connects TRBV4-1 to TRBJ2-1; TRBD2 matches at 14 bases. CDR1 and CDR2 (germline): MGHRA, YSYEKL. The CDR3 consists of 17 residues. As DNA, the CDR3 is TGCGCCAGCAGCCGAGGACTAGCGGGGGGCTCCTACAATGTGCAGTTCTTC. Residues: CASSRGLAGGSYNVQFF.

This clonotype was counted only a few times. The rearrangement uses TRBV6-2 or TRBV6-3 and TRBJ1-5, with TRBD1 matching over 12 bases. V lost 8 bases and J lost 7; bases outside the gene matches: 12. Per the germline V gene, CDR1 is MNHEY and CDR2 is SVGEGT. This CDR3 is 16 amino acids long. The CDR3 is CASLPGQGARGQPQHF. For the CDR3, the DNA is TGTGCCAGCCTCCCGGGACAGGGGGCGAGGGGGCAGCCCCAGCATTTT.

Comments on this clonotype: Being one base from a much bigger clone, this may be a read error. The V and J genes are TRBV6-6 and TRBJ2-2; maybe TRBD2 (6 bases). The CDR3 is 15 residues long. Per the germline V gene, CDR1 is MNHNY and CDR2 is SVGAGI (reference sequence). The DNA for the CDR3 is TGTGCCAGCAGGGGGGGACCCATGGGACCCGGGAAGCTGTTTTTT. This translates into CASRGGPMGPGKLFF.

J is TRBJ2-7 and V is TRBV5-6; D is unclear. The CDR3 length is 14 residues. V was pared by 4 bases and J by 5 bases, with 16 bases between. The germline V gene encodes CDR1 SGHDT and CDR2 YYEEEE. The CDR3 DNA is TGTGCCAGCAGCCGGCCCACCGAGGTGGACGAGCAGTACTTC. Its protein is CASSRPTEVDEQYF.

The table lists this clonotype with a count of one. Possible read error: a much larger clone is one base away. The CDR3 ends on some other residue instead of the conserved phenylalanine or tryptophan, so this is likely a read error. This chain links TRBV10-3 with TRBJ2-1; 7 nucleotides match TRBD2. V was pared by 10 bases and J by 0 bases, with 9 bases of the junction left unmatched. The CDR3 runs to 15 residues. Germline-derived CDR1 and CDR2 are ENHRY and SYGVKD. The CDR3 sequence is CATERGGGSYNEQFS. The CDR3 DNA reads as TGTGCCACGGAGAGGGGCGGGGGCTCCTACAATGAGCAGTTCTCC.

J is TRBJ2-3 and V is TRBV6-6, with D perhaps TRBD1 or TRBD2 (5 bases each). CDR1 and CDR2 from the germline V gene are MNHNY and SVGAGI (reference sequence). Trimming cost V 5 bases and J 2 bases, with 20 bases left between them. The CDR3 is 17 residues long. CDR3 bases: TGTGCCAGCAGTGCCCGGGAACTAGTGGGGCCCACAGATACGCAGTATTTT. Its translation: CASSARELVGPTDTQYF.

The chain recombines TRBV6-1 with TRBJ2-1; D is possibly TRBD2 (6 bases). Germline CDR1 is MNHNS and CDR2 is SASEGT. The CDR3 runs 17 residues. V was pared by 0 bases and J by 4 bases, with 16 bases between. CDR3: CASSEANIAAAYNEQFF. The DNA for the CDR3 is TGTGCCAGCAGTGAAGCGAACATAGCGGCGGCATACAATGAGCAGTTCTTC.